This T cell receptor beta chain was identified during a study of T cells in Graves' hyperthyroidism and ophthalmopathy (dated by TCRdb to about 2019). In the study overall: Peripheral blood was sampled at the time of initial diagnosis, prior to any treatment. TCR Vbeta CDR3 sequencing of 120 to 150 peripheral blood samples (under 45 ophthalmopathy, roughly 74 hyperthyroidism and approximately 17 progressor patients) is reported in the paper. To identify TCR V-J signatures that set the groups apart, the researchers used a discovery cohort of 100 or so patients, made up of under 45 with Graves' ophthalmopathy and about 55 with stable Graves' hyperthyroidism. An independent validation cohort of about 20 hyperthyroidism patients and about 15 patients who later progressed to ophthalmopathy tested prospective prediction of ophthalmopathy. In several Graves' hyperthyroidism patients, the study also compared T-cell repertoires from thyroid tissue with T-cell repertoires from blood. Once sampling was done, hyperthyroidism patients were given methimazole at a starting dose of 30 mg daily, whereas ophthalmopathy patients were given high-dose intravenous methylprednisolone. The 95 to 100 discovery patients were divided at random into training and test sets in a 7:3 ratio.

About this clonotype: It has no known antigen specificity. No much larger clone exists at a distance of one base, and base qualities are not known.

Graves' hyperthyroidism was defined as stable when no progression to ophthalmopathy occurred over 18 months of follow-up. Hyperthyroidism patients were newly diagnosed, with disease duration under 2 months, and aged 18 to 65 years. Exclusion was applied to patients with uncontrolled infections, other autoimmune diseases, pregnancy or lactation. Diagnoses were based on clinical symptoms, serum thyroxine and TRAb, thyroid ultrasound and orbital computed tomography. Ficoll-Paque density gradient centrifugation was used to isolate PBMCs from around 10 ml of fresh peripheral blood. Trizol reagent was used to extract total RNA, and RNA quality was then checked on an Agilent 2100 Bioanalyzer. What the study reported, not specific to this receptor: Blood samples also contained most of the expanded thyroid clonotypes (frequency above 0.001), which suggests that blood repertoires may reflect thyroid immune responses. Sample size was not statistically predetermined, and blinding of investigators to group allocation was not performed. In validation, the model predicted progression to ophthalmopathy with approximately 70% sensitivity and less than 80% specificity, a median of 6.5 months before onset. Ophthalmopathy was separated from stable hyperthyroidism by a 13 V-J signature model, with around 90% sensitivity and around 81% specificity obtained in cross-validation and 80%/75% obtained in testing.

Amplification of TCR beta CDR3 regions was carried out from RNA transcripts. The first round of RT-PCR for the TCR CDR3 was performed with the HTBI primer set and the Qiagen OneStep RT-PCR kit. Libraries were constructed in a second round of multiplex PCR, after which size selection and purification were carried out. Sequencing of the libraries was done on an Illumina HiSeq2000 using paired-end 100 bp reads. The source study handled its data this way. SOAPnuke was used to process the raw data, with reads discarded if the reads contained adapters or uncalled bases, had a mean Phred below 15, or lacked an exact constant-primer or identifier match. COPE v1.2.5 was used to merge high-quality paired reads, and clonotypes were defined as unique nucleotide sequences. MiTCR v1.1 was used to align the clonotypes against IMGT TRBV, TRBD and TRBJ reference segments. The analysis included only V-J combinations with a frequency above 0.0001, which together covered 99% to 99.2% of the repertoires. The TCS score was defined as F50 (clonal expansion) divided by E x V (chaos), with BLOSUM62-based TCRdist calculated between CDR3 peptides within each V-J. Welch's t-statistics and random forest reduced 500 to 650 V-J features to fewer than 15, which were used in a naive Bayes classifier (R e1071). The public reads were quality trimmed at Q25 with fastp and then assembled into clones with MiXCR by TCRdb, keeping productive beta chains. CDR3 protein sequences are deduplicated, and each keeps its most common genes and DNA. These V and J calls derive from TCRdb rather than the authors' analysis. The sample table shows approximately 710,000 distinct CDR3 sequences, and roughly 17% are seen once. The top ten clones comprise roughly 16% of the sample.

The clonotype comes from a man aged 45-65 years with Graves' hyperthyroidism. Sequencing was done on a sample of blood.

The CDR3 is CSVDHGLAGEQYF. The nucleotide sequence is given as TGCAGCGTTGACCACGGACTAGCGGGCGAGCAGTACTTC. The chain is made from TRBV29-1 and TRBJ2-7; 11 bases in the middle match TRBD2. The CDR3 goes from the cysteine to the phenylalanine over 13 residues. Just the 39-base CDR3 DNA is kept, in frame starting at base 1. V trim: 3 bases; J trim: 6 bases; unmatched bases: 4. CDR1 and CDR2, per the germline V gene, are SQVTM and ANQGSEA.